Listed here are 10 T cell receptor beta chains from one sample, sequenced in a study of cytomegalovirus exposure and HLA in healthy donors. PCR used 60 Vbeta primers and 13 Jbeta primers. TCRdb's table, derived via immunoSEQ multiplex PCR, lists solely in-frame clones and lacks some. The data contain 110,000 to 150,000 clones, roughly 71% of them singletons. The sequencing sample was made of PBMCs. All receptors derive from a man aged 30 to 45 in good health and CMV-seronegative.

The rearrangement uses TRBV19 and TRBJ2-1; 8 bases match TRBD2. Germline V CDR1 and CDR2: LNHDA, SQIVND (reference sequence). The V segment lost 2 bases and the J segment 15 bases; nucleotides outside the gene matches: 9. This CDR3 comprises 13 residues. The CDR3 loop is CASSISSGLLLFF. The CDR3 DNA is TGTGCCAGTAGTATATCTAGCGGGCTCTTATTGTTCTTC.

The CDR3: CASSIPSDWRVVTDTQYF. Written as DNA, the CDR3 is TGTGCCAGTAGTATCCCTTCCGACTGGCGCGTCGTAACAGATACGCAGTATTTT. The chain employs TRBV19 and TRBJ2-3; D not resolved. This CDR3 region has 18 residues. The V end was cut by 3 bases, the J end by 3 bases, with 22 bases between. From germline, CDR1 is LNHDA and CDR2 SQIVND (reference sequence).

This clone was found a few times. The chain is built from TRBV6-5 and TRBJ2-7, with a tentative D call TRBD1 (6 bases). The CDR3 runs to 15 residues. Trimming left V 2 bases short and J 1 base short, with 12 bases between. Germline V lookup: CDR1 MNHEY, CDR2 SVGAGI. The CDR3 region has the DNA TGTGCCAGCAGTTACATGCCAGGGGCATCCTACGAGCAGTACTTC. Its translation: CASSYMPGASYEQYF.

Details on this clone: The junction differs from germline at one of its ends, possibly a read error. Distinct nucleotide sequences in the sample also encode this CDR3. The chain is built from TRBV25-1 and TRBJ1-1; D gene ambiguous. The germline V gene has CDR1 MGHDK and CDR2 SYGVNS. CDR3 length: 13 residues. CDR3 sequence reads: CASSLGGFTEAFF. CDR3 nucleotides: TGTGCCAGCAGTCTAGGAGGGTTCACTGAGGCTTTCTTT.

V is TRBV4-2 and J is TRBJ2-1; tentative D call: TRBD1 (6 bases). There are 15 residues in the CDR3. V was clipped by 3 bases and J by 9 bases, with 18 bases between them. Per the germline V gene, CDR1 is LGHNA and CDR2 is YNFKEQ. This chain's CDR3 is CASSQGQVYAGEQFF. CDR3 DNA: TGTGCCAGCAGCCAGGGACAAGTATATGCAGGTGAGCAGTTCTTC.

V gene TRBV28 combines with J gene TRBJ1-2; weak D call: TRBD1 (5 bases). In germline, CDR1 is MDHEN, CDR2 SYDVKM. V shed 7 bases and J shed 5 bases, with 11 bases lying between them. This CDR3 has 12 residues. The CDR3 nucleotides are TGTGCCAGCACCAGTCAGGGATATGGCTACACCTTC. It codes for CASTSQGYGYTF.

The rearrangement links TRBV11-2 to TRBJ1-1, with D maybe TRBD1 (5 bases). Germline V gene sequence: CDR1 SGHAT, CDR2 FQNNGV. Trimming left V 3 bases short and J 6 bases short, with 11 bases between. This CDR3 spans 13 amino acids. This CDR3 reads CASSFGVQAEAFF. The CDR3 nucleotides are TGTGCCAGCAGCTTCGGCGTACAGGCTGAAGCTTTCTTT.

This clone has only a few counts. The J gene is TRBJ2-7, the V gene TRBV27; perhaps TRBD1 as D (5 bases). Germline assignment: CDR1 MNHEY and CDR2 SMNVEV (reference sequence). This CDR3 spans 15 amino acids. Trimming shortened V by 5 bases and J by 0 bases, and 14 bases separated the two germline ends. CDR3 residues: CASSPHQGSSYEQYF. The CDR3 nucleotides are TGTGCCAGCAGTCCCCATCAGGGAAGCTCCTACGAGCAGTACTTC.

This clone was found once. This chain joins TRBV10-3 and TRBJ2-1; D perhaps matches TRBD2 (5 bases). CDR1 and CDR2 from the germline V gene are ENHRY and SYGVKD. Trimming left V 3 bases short and J 5 bases short, with 11 bases between. The CDR3 loop spans 14 amino acids. The CDR3 sequence is CAISELGINNEQFF. CDR3 coding DNA: TGTGCCATCAGTGAACTAGGGATCAACAATGAGCAGTTCTTC.

The chain recombines TRBV5-1 with TRBJ2-5; 8 nucleotides line up with TRBD2. There are 15 residues in the CDR3. The V gene end was trimmed by 0 bases and the J gene end by 2 bases; junction bases not matched to a gene: 3. CDR1 and CDR2 (germline): SGHRS, YFSETQ. CDR3 nucleotide sequence: TGCGCCAGCAGCTTGGCGGGGACTAGACAAGAGACCCAGTACTTC. This sequence encodes CASSLAGTRQETQYF.